This paragraph reports one T cell receptor (beta chain). This receptor's antigen is unknown. Per-nucleotide qualities are absent, and no much larger clonotype sits a single base away. The entry originates in a study of cytomegalovirus exposure and HLA in healthy donors (dated by TCRdb to the late 2010s). Study-wide context: According to an earlier analysis of 587 of the donors, 200 million or so T cells yielded roughly 100 million unique TCR beta sequences and about 300 Gb of sequence data. A later genetic analysis used genome-wide SNP genotypes for 398 of the 666 donors, treating that subset as a discovery cohort. Roughly 300 gigabases of sequencing data and around 87 million unique TCR sequences were included in an early release covering about 700 HLA-typed donors. The aim of the study was to test whether cataloging public T cell receptors could identify signatures of past pathogen exposure. Among the roughly 400 genotyped donors, around 81% belonged to the genetic ancestry cluster associated with self-reported Caucasian donors. All discovery cohort repertoires had been generated on a single sequencing platform. Using immunosequencing, the study profiled T cell repertoires from about 620 subjects and related those repertoires to cytomegalovirus serostatus. The number of donors typed differed by locus, with about 629-630 for A, B, C, DRB1 and DQB1, roughly 520 for DQA1, about 610 for DPA1, and around 460 for DPB1. Four or five DR-DQ haplotypes were handled as single units for association and clustering, since linkage in the cohort was strong. In addition to the first cohort of 650 to 750 subjects, a separate validation cohort of approximately 130 different subjects was used. The study combined high-throughput TCR immunosequencing, statistical association of individual TCRs with disease status, and machine learning to predict cytomegalovirus infection status. A later analysis re-analyzed previously published TCR beta repertoires from about 600 donors and added high-resolution HLA genotyping to study TCR occurrence patterns. Among several hundred genotyped donors of the cohort, an average of approximately 200,000 unique TCR beta nucleotide sequences was sequenced per donor, of which 15% to 20% were non-productive. Donor age, sex, ethnicity and CMV serostatus were collected together with the repertoire data. Rather than drawing on any new phenotypic data, the later analysis identified candidate immune exposures from TCR beta sequences and the way those sequences occurred across donors. Both class I and class II loci were covered by HLA typing, at four-digit resolution. To decide whether each TCR beta V gene segment behaved as functional or pseudogenic, an earlier analysis of some 600 of the donors relied on high-throughput TCR beta sequencing. Overall study results and their limits: Only TCR beta chains were sequenced in this cohort, and the absence of alpha or paired-chain data limited detectable features. Sequencing depth was assumed to be roughly uniform across donors in the presence/absence analyses, though that assumption may not hold. According to a later analysis, parvovirus B19, influenza, CMV and Epstein-Barr virus appeared linked to several top co-occurrence clusters. A further reported finding was that TCR beta sequences accurately predicted the HLA-A and HLA-B alleles for most subjects in the first cohort. Approximately 16 rarely observed V segments, including chromosome 9 orphons, were excluded from the earlier analysis of about 500 of the donors because counts were too low. In vitro tests confirmed that a few of the cytomegalovirus-associated TCR beta chains recognize cytomegalovirus antigens. In a later analysis, HLA-associated TCR beta chains were found to be more clonally expanded and to have lower generation probabilities than equally common non-associated chains. CMV serostatus was the only immune exposure information available for the cohort. The 87-base-pair reads could not distinguish some IMGT-functional V segments, including TRBV6-2 and TRBV6-3, so those segments were excluded. Specific HLA alleles were associated with some 15,000 TCR beta sequences at a false discovery rate of 0.05 in a later analysis. When HLA alleles, especially DR and DQ, strongly co-occurred, attributing TCR associations to individual alleles was difficult. In a later genetic analysis, fewer N-insertions in productive TCRs were reported among donors in an Asian-associated ancestry cluster than the 666-donor mean. A later analysis found that most CMV-associated TCR beta chains appeared HLA-restricted, with HLA associations seemingly driven largely by CMV exposure. Most TCR sequences were observed very rarely across donors, whereas some public TCRs were present in many individuals. The authors suggested that the approach could potentially be generalized to other disease states and immunological phenotypes. Linkage disequilibrium might explain the correlated functional status among segregating V segments, but an unknown experimental factor could not be excluded. According to a later analysis, TCR association rates differed among HLA loci, with DRB1 alleles showing the most associated TCRs and HLA-C alleles showing the fewest. A cluster of highly shared sequence variants was judged likely to be a technical artifact of the sequencing pipeline. An earlier analysis of roughly 570 of the donors showed that most TCR beta V segments appeared in productive rearrangements either about 87% or about 30% of the time, which broadly matched IMGT annotations. In both the original and validation cohorts, the classifier was reported to diagnose cytomegalovirus status with high specificity and sensitivity. An association between a missense DCLRE1C variant and V-gene and J-gene trimming of TCR beta chains was found in a later genetic analysis and replicated in an independent cohort. The study listed 164 TCR beta chains as associated with cytomegalovirus. HLA typing was unavailable for some donors at each locus, so association tests used only the typed subset.

The V end loses 6 bases and the J end loses 4 bases, and a stretch of 18 bases separates them. The CDR3 contains 15 residues, cysteine and phenylalanine counted. The sequence is cut down to CDR3 DNA, 45 bases in frame from base 1. CDR1 and CDR2, per the germline V gene, are MDHEN and SYDVKM. The cohort was made up of approximately 670 healthy bone marrow donors. Cohort members were all nominally healthy when sampled, although unrecorded immune exposures were likely present. The donor tested CMV seronegative, placing the donor among the 350 to 400 seronegative members of the cohort. Each donor provided a peripheral blood sample, and peripheral blood mononuclear cells were used for TCR beta sequencing. The Qiagen DNeasy Blood Extraction Kit was used to extract genomic DNA from the blood cell samples. Library preparation used the immunoSEQ multiplex PCR assay. For the multiplex PCR, a mixture combining 60 forward primers for TCR Vbeta segments and 13 reverse primers for TCR Jbeta segments was used. The CDR3 region of rearranged TCR beta genes was amplified from genomic DNA by a multiplex PCR assay. On the Illumina HiSeq System, the amplified TCR beta libraries were sequenced as 87-base-pair reads. Per the authors' processing: Across the 640 or so repertoires, a later analysis counted 78 million or so unique TCR beta chains, roughly 11 million of which were shared by at least two donors. Raw reads were error-corrected and collapsed into unique sequences by a nearest-neighbor algorithm in which closely related sequences were merged to remove PCR and sequencing errors. Alignment of CDR3 sequences to IMGT reference sequences was used to assign V, D and J gene segments. For a sequence to be retained, a match of at least six nucleotides to both a V gene segment and a J gene segment was required. Rearrangements were called productive when the CDR3 lacked stop codons and stayed in frame with V and J; all others were non-productive. Following IMGT convention, CDR3 was defined as the stretch from the second conserved V-encoded cysteine up to the conserved J-encoded phenylalanine. In an earlier analysis of approximately 500 of the donors, sequences lacking an unambiguous match to a single V gene segment were excluded. An earlier analysis of under 750 of the donors called V segments functional above 56.7% productive rearrangements and segregating when the between-donor standard deviation exceeded 5%. A statistical classification framework was built for diagnosing cytomegalovirus status from the catalog of TCR beta chain sequences. In a later analysis, TCR nucleotide sequences were compared against IMGT/GENE-DB human TR gene sequences so that V and J genes could be assigned. The TCRdist pipeline was used in a later analysis to assign CDR3 sequences and most-parsimonious VDJ recombination scenarios. A later analysis defined each TCR beta chain by its CDR3 amino acid sequence plus V-gene family, and excluded reads lacking a unique V-gene family. A later analysis removed 592 highly shared, low-generation-probability nucleotide sequences to deal with suspected cross-contamination and a sequencing artifact. In a later analysis, a clonal expansion index was calculated for each public chain from normalized within-repertoire ranks of inferred template counts. A later analysis computed generation probabilities with a VDJ recombination model fitted to out-of-frame rearrangements, and checked the results against IGoR. In a later analysis, TCR-TCR, TCR-HLA and TCR-CMV co-occurrence was scored with hypergeometric tests, and a repertoire-size bias correction was applied to TCR pairs. To estimate false discovery rates, a later analysis permuted the HLA or CMV assignments 20 times. In a later analysis, co-occurring TCRs were grouped using DBSCAN, and TCRdist sequence similarity was added for clustering within HLA-allele-positive subsets. Co-occurrence clustering excluded repertoires with fewer than 30,000 or more than 120,000 public chains, plus five with anomalous nucleotide sharing. Held by TCRdb, this immuneACCESS table contains in-frame sequences only and omits some clones. Under half of the omission traces to an unresolved V gene where checked; the cause of the rest is unknown. V, J and clone size are taken as reported in that table, and D and trimming were inferred from the DNA itself. The sample profile shows about 93,000 clones; less than 80% of them were found once. The ten biggest clones cover roughly 3% of the sample.

Source material: PBMCs. This sequence was found in a woman in her forties in good health and CMV-seronegative. In this chain, TRBV28 is recombined with TRBJ2-5; the best D guess is TRBD2, with 5 bases matching. This receptor has the CDR3 CASSETSFRRETQYF. Here is the DNA: TGTGCCAGCAGCGAAACTAGTTTTCGCCGAGAGACCCAGTACTTC.